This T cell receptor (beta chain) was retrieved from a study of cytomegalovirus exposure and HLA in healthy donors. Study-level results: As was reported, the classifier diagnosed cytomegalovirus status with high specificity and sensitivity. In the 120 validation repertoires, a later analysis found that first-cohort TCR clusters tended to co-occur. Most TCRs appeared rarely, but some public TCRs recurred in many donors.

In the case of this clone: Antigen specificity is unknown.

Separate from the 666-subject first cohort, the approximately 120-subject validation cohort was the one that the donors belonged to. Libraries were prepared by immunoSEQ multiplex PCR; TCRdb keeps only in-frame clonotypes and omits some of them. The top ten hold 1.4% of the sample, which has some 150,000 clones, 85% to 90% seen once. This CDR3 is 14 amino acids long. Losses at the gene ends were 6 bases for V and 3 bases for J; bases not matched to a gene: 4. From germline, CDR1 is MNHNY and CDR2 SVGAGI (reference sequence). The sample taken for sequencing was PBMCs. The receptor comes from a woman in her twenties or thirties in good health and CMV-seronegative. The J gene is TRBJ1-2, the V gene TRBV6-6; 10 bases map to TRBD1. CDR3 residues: CASRRDRGDYGYTF. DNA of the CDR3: TGTGCCAGCAGACGGGACAGGGGCGACTATGGCTACACCTTC.